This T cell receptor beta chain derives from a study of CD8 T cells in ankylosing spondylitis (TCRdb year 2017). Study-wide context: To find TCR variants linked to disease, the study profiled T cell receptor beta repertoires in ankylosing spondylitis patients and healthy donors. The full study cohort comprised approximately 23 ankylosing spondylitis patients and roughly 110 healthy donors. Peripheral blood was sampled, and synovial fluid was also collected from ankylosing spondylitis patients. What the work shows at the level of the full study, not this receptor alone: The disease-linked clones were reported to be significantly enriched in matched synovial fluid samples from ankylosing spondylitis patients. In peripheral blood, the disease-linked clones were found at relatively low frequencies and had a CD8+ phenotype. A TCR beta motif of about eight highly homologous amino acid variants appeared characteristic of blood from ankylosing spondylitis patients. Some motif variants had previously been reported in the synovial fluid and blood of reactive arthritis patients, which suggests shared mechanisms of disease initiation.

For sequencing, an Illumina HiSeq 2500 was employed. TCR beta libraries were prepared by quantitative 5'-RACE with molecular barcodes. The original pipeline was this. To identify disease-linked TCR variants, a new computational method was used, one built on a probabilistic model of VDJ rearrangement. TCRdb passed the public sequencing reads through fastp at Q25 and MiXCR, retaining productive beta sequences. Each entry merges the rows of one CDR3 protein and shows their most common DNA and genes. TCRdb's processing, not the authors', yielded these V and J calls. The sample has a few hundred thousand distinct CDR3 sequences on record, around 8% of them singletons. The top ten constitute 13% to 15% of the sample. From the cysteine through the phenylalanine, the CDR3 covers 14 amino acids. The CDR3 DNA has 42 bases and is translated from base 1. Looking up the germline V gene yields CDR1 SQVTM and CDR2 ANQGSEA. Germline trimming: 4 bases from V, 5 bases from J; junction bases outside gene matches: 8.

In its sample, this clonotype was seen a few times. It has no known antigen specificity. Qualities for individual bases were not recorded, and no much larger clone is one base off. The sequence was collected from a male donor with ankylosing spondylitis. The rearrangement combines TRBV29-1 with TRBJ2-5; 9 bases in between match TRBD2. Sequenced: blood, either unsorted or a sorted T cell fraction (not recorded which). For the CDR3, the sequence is CSVGPSGVRETQYF. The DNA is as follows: TGCAGCGTTGGGCCTAGCGGGGTCCGGGAGACCCAGTACTTC.